These T cell receptor beta chains were read from a single sample in a study of shared T cell receptors in the human thymus. Clones were sequenced by immunoSEQ multiplex PCR, and TCRdb holds only the in-frame ones, with some missing. The repertoire holds 450,000 to 650,000 clones, with around three quarters as singletons. These data are also associated with another study on human thymus T cells.

Sequenced: thymocytes. Receptors were obtained from a boy under three years old with a congenital heart defect. The CDR3 runs from the conserved cysteine through the conserved F or W. Each record gives: D gene, V gene, CDR3 length, clone size, J gene, CDR3 DNA, CDR3 protein. D genes are given only for firm matches. Clone sizes are given selectively: once, few, many, or a class where the clone is expanded.

>-|TRBV13|14|-|TRBJ1-1
TGTGCCAGCAGACCTCAGGGGCCTATTGACAAAGCTTTCTTT
CASRPQGPIDKAFF
>-|TRBV6-1|15|-|TRBJ1-2
TGTGCCAGCAGTGAAGGGTCCAAGCGGCACTATGGCTACACCTTC
CASSEGSKRHYGYTF
>TRBD1|TRBV28|16|-|TRBJ2-7
TGTGCCAGCAGTTACAGGGGGCATGGGAAGTCCTACGAGCAGTACTTC
CASSYRGHGKSYEQYF
>TRBD1|TRBV5-6|16|few|TRBJ1-3
TGTGCCAGCAGACCGGGACAGGAAACCTCTGGAAACACCATATATTTT
CASRPGQETSGNTIYF
>-|TRBV7-6|15|-|TRBJ2-2
TGTGCCAGCAGCCGCGGTGGGGGGTCCACCGGGGAGCTGTTTTTT
CASSRGGGSTGELFF
>-|TRBV4-3|16|-|TRBJ2-2
TGCGCCAGCAGCCGAACTCAGCCTTACCAGGCCGGGGAGCTGTTTTTT
CASSRTQPYQAGELFF
>TRBD1|TRBV11-3|16|few|TRBJ2-7
TGTGCCAGCAGCTTAGTGGCAGGGGGAAGCTCCTACGAGCAGTACTTC
CASSLVAGGSSYEQYF
>-|TRBV27|13|-|TRBJ2-3
TGTGCCAGCAGCCTATTAAGCACAGATACGCAGTATTTT
CASSLLSTDTQYF
>-|TRBV4-3|15|-|TRBJ1-5
TGCGCCAGCAGCCAAACCCCATGGACTAATCAGCCCCAGCATTTT
CASSQTPWTNQPQHF
>-|TRBV6-6|15|-|TRBJ1-3
TGTGCCAGCAGTTACAAGTCGGGTTCTGGAAACACCATATATTTT
CASSYKSGSGNTIYF
>TRBD1|TRBV2|13|-|TRBJ1-5
TGTGCCAGCAGGGACGCTAACAGGGGAGCCCAGCATTTT
CASRDANRGAQHF
>TRBD1|TRBV18|14|-|TRBJ1-5
TGTGCCAGCTCACCAGGACAGGGGGGTCAGCCCCAGCATTTT
CASSPGQGGQPQHF
>-|TRBV20-1|10|-|TRBJ2-7
TGCAGTGCGGCGGTATACGAGCAGTACTTC
CSAAVYEQYF
>-|TRBV9|15|once|TRBJ2-2
TGTGCCAGCAGCGTAGGTGCGGGTGTGGCCGGGGAGCTGTTTTTT
CASSVGAGVAGELFF
>TRBD2|TRBV5-6|17|few|TRBJ2-5
TGTGCCAGCAGCTTGGGGGACTACCAGCCCCGGCAAGAGACCCAGTACTTC
CASSLGDYQPRQETQYF
>-|TRBV5-6|12|-|TRBJ2-7
TGTGCCAGCAGCTTGGCCGCGGGTGAGCAGTACTTC
CASSLAAGEQYF
>TRBD1|TRBV25-1|18|-|TRBJ1-2
TGTGCCAGCAGTGCCACTACGACAGGGGGGGATTTTAACTATGGCTACACCTTC
CASSATTTGGDFNYGYTF
>-|TRBV4-3|17|-|TRBJ1-2
TGCGCCAGCAGCCAAGACCTCGGGGGGGGAAACACGGATGGCTACACCTTC
CASSQDLGGGNTDGYTF
>TRBD1|TRBV19|14|-|TRBJ1-4
TGTGCCAGTAGTCCCCAGGGGGATAATGAAAAACTGTTTTTT
CASSPQGDNEKLFF
>-|TRBV11-2|17|-|TRBJ2-7
TGTGCCAGCAGCTTGGGGAAGGACACCCCACAGTCCTACGAGCAGTACTTC
CASSLGKDTPQSYEQYF
>-|TRBV11-2|18|-|TRBJ1-3
TGTGCCAGCAGCTTAGATCGGCCGGGGTCTATCTCTGGAAACACCATATATTTT
CASSLDRPGSISGNTIYF
>-|TRBV19|15|-|TRBJ1-1
TGTGCCAGTAGTATTGCGGGCAGTAAGGACACTGAAGCTTTCTTT
CASSIAGSKDTEAFF
>-|TRBV5-1|15|-|TRBJ2-1
TGCGCCAGCAGCTTGGCGACCCTACAGGGAAATGAGCAGTTCTTC
CASSLATLQGNEQFF
>-|TRBV14|14|once|TRBJ2-4
TGTGCCAGCAGCCCGTTTTCGGGAGTAAACATTCAGTACTTC
CASSPFSGVNIQYF
>-|TRBV11-3|17|-|TRBJ2-3
TGTGCCAGCAGCTTAGACGGGAATGCTGGCCTCACAGATACGCAGTATTTT
CASSLDGNAGLTDTQYF
>-|TRBV27|11|once|TRBJ1-3
TGTGCCGCCGCGGGCCGCGACACCATATATTTT
CAAAGRDTIYF
>-|TRBV5-4|14|-|TRBJ2-2
TGTGCCAGCAGCTTGAAACAGGCCACCGGGGAGCTGTTTTTT
CASSLKQATGELFF
>TRBD1|TRBV12-5|14|-|TRBJ1-2
TGTGCTAGTGGTGGAGACAGGGGTAGAGATGGCTACACCTTC
CASGGDRGRDGYTF
>-|TRBV27|15|-|TRBJ1-5
TGTGCCAGCAGTCGGATCTGGGGAGGCAATCAGCCCCAGCATTTT
CASSRIWGGNQPQHF
>-|TRBV6-1|13|once|TRBJ1-4
TGTGCCAGCAGTGTCCCGAAAAGAGGAAAACTGTTTTTT
CASSVPKRGKLFF
>TRBD1|TRBV11-3|15|-|TRBJ2-1
TGTGCCAGCAGCCGGACAGGGGAATCTTTACGTGAGCAGTTCTTC
CASSRTGESLREQFF
>-|TRBV7-9|15|-|TRBJ2-7
TGTGCCAGCAGCGCAACCGGCGGGCCCTCCTACGAGCAGTACTTC
CASSATGGPSYEQYF
>TRBD1|TRBV11-1|16|-|TRBJ1-5
TGTGCCAGCAGCCGGTCGGGACAGAGAAGCAATCAGCCCCAGCATTTT
CASSRSGQRSNQPQHF
>TRBD2|TRBV4-1|18|-|TRBJ2-6
TGCGCCAGCAGCCAAGATTGGTGGGGACTAGCTGGGGCCAACGTCCTGACTTTC
CASSQDWWGLAGANVLTF
>TRBD2|TRBV5-4|16|few|TRBJ2-1
TGTGCCAGCAGCTTGGGTCGGACTAGCGGGAGGAATGAGCAGTTCTTC
CASSLGRTSGRNEQFF
>-|TRBV11-2|17|-|TRBJ1-5
TGTGCCAGCAGCCGACACCACAGGGCGGAGAACGATCAGCCCCAGCATTTT
CASSRHHRAENDQPQHF
>-|TRBV4-3|17|few|TRBJ1-1
TGCGCCAGCAGCCAAGACGGTCCCCACACAGGGAACACTGAAGCTTTCTTT
CASSQDGPHTGNTEAFF
>TRBD2|TRBV9|15|-|TRBJ2-7
TGTGCCAGCAGCGGGACTAGCGGATGGACCTACGAGCAGTACTTC
CASSGTSGWTYEQYF
>TRBD1|TRBV28|14|few|TRBJ1-2
TGTGCCAGCACCTCCGGGACAGGCCCGGCGGGCTACACCTTC
CASTSGTGPAGYTF
>-|TRBV19|14|-|TRBJ2-1
TGTGCCAGTAGTATAGATAATGCGGACAATGAGCAGTTCTTC
CASSIDNADNEQFF
>TRBD1|TRBV18|15|-|TRBJ1-1
TGTGCCAGCTCACCAGGGACAGGGGTAAGCACTGAAGCTTTCTTT
CASSPGTGVSTEAFF
>TRBD1|TRBV10-1|15|-|TRBJ2-5
TGCGCCAGCAGTGAGTCGCCAGGGGGCGAGAAGACCCAGTACTTC
CASSESPGGEKTQYF
>-|TRBV4-3|17|-|TRBJ1-2
TGCGCCAGCAGCCAAGATTCTGACTGTCTAGCTAACTATGGCTACACCTTC
CASSQDSDCLANYGYTF
>-|TRBV6-1|13|-|TRBJ1-5
TGTGCCAGCAGTGAACAAAGCAATCAGCCCCAGCATTTT
CASSEQSNQPQHF
>-|TRBV4-3|13|once|TRBJ2-7
TGCGCCAGCAGCCAAGGGGGCGGCTACGAGCAGTACTTC
CASSQGGGYEQYF
>-|TRBV19|16|few|TRBJ2-7
TGTGCCAGTAGCTCTAGGCGCCCGACTAGATCCTACGAGCAGTACTTC
CASSSRRPTRSYEQYF
>TRBD2|TRBV15|15|-|TRBJ2-5
TGTGCCACCAGCAAACTCGGGATAGCGGGAGAGACCCAGTACTTC
CATSKLGIAGETQYF
>-|TRBV2|12|-|TRBJ1-1
TGTGCCAGCAGACAGTGGAACACTGAAGCTTTCTTT
CASRQWNTEAFF
>-|TRBV5-1|13|-|TRBJ1-3
TGCGCCAGCAGCTTGGACAGGGCTAACACCATATATTTT
CASSLDRANTIYF
>-|TRBV11-2|12|-|TRBJ2-7
TGTGCCAGCAGCTTTTTCCGCTACGAGCAGTACTTC
CASSFFRYEQYF
>-|TRBV10-1|11|-|TRBJ1-2
TGCGCCAGCACCGGGGGGTATGGCTACACCTTC
CASTGGYGYTF
>-|TRBV4-1|13|few|TRBJ1-2
TGCGCCAGCAGCCAGAGGCGGGGCTATGGCTACACCTTC
CASSQRRGYGYTF
>-|TRBV28|14|few|TRBJ2-7
TGTGCCAGCAGTCCGGACAGCCCGAAATACGAGCAGTACTTC
CASSPDSPKYEQYF